This TCR beta chain was sequenced for a study of blood T cell repertoires in COVID-19. Whole-study context: The United States, Italy and Spain supplied acute and convalescent COVID-19 samples.

Per the authors' pipeline: Amplification with reference gene primers provided the estimates of nucleated cell counts. This table comes from immunoSEQ multiplex PCR, and its TCRdb copy is limited to in-frame clones, with some not included. V and J calls and clone size are copied from that table; D and trimming were computed from the DNA. This table holds just over 150,000 clones, roughly 91% found once. Between the trimmed V and J ends, which lost 1 base and 1 base, there was a span of 7 bases. From germline, CDR1 is SEHNR and CDR2 FQNEAQ (reference sequence). CDR3 length equals 14 residues. The rearrangement links TRBV7-9 to TRBJ1-1; TRBD1 might be the D (6 bases). The source of this sequence is a woman aged 50 to 60 with acute or convalescent COVID-19. The sample consisted of peripheral blood. The CDR3 DNA reads as TGTGCCAGCAGCTTAGGGACAGAGAACACTGAAGCTTTCTTT. It encodes CASSLGTENTEAFF.